The 31 T cell receptor beta chains reported below all come from one sample, sequenced in a study of blood T cell repertoires in COVID-19. Assay used: immunoSEQ multiplex PCR; TCRdb lists only in-frame clones, some missing. The data hold 250,000 to 350,000 clones, with more than 75% observed a single time. Sequencing was done on a sample of peripheral blood. The receptors derive from a woman in her fifties or sixties with active or convalescent COVID-19.

V gene TRBV28 combines with J gene TRBJ1-5; D is perhaps TRBD1 (5 bases). Germline V gene data show CDR1 as MDHEN and CDR2 as SYDVKM. V lost 3 bases and J lost 3, with 12 bases in between. There are 15 residues in the CDR3. CDR3 protein: CASSLGQGNNQPQHF. The CDR3 DNA reads TGTGCCAGCAGTTTGGGGCAGGGAAACAATCAGCCCCAGCATTTT.

The CDR3 bases are TGCGCCAGCAGAGAGCTAGCGGGAGACACCGGGGAGCTGTTTTTT. Translating gives CASRELAGDTGELFF. V is TRBV10-2 and J is TRBJ2-2, with 10 bases lining up with TRBD2. Unmatched junction bases numbered 4, after V lost 6 bases and J lost 3 bases. CDR1 WSHSY and CDR2 SAAADI come from the germline V gene. This CDR3 is 15 amino acids long.

The chain employs TRBV7-8 and TRBJ1-2; D is unresolved. The length of the CDR3 is 14 residues. Germline assignment: CDR1 SGHVS and CDR2 FQNEAQ. Deletions cut 0 bases from V and 6 bases from J, with 11 bases between. In nucleotides, the CDR3 is TGTGCCAGCAGCTTAGCGTTCGGGTATGATGGCTACACCTTC. Translating it yields CASSLAFGYDGYTF. Full variable domain (outside the CDR3, taken from reference TRBV7-8 and TRBJ1-2): GAGVSQSPRYKVAKRGQDVALRCDPISGHVSLFWYQQALGQGPEFLTYFQNEAQLDKSGLPSDRFFAERPEGSVSTLKIQRTQQEDSAVYLCASSLAFGYDGYTFGSGTRLTVV.

V usage is TRBV4-3 and J usage is TRBJ1-5; 8 bases agree with TRBD1. Germline V gene lookup returns CDR1 LGHNA and CDR2 YSLEER. This CDR3 is 15 amino acids long. Trimming at V came to 1 base and at J to 4 bases, leaving 3 bases not matched to a gene. The CDR3 reads CASSQVQGANQPQHF. DNA for the CDR3: TGCGCCAGCAGCCAAGTCCAGGGGGCGAATCAGCCCCAGCATTTT.

V usage is TRBV5-1 and J usage is TRBJ2-1; D call uncertain. This CDR3 contains 14 residues. V lost 2 bases to trimming and J lost 3 bases, with 9 bases between them. Looked up from germline, CDR1 is SGHRS and CDR2 is YFSETQ. The DNA for the CDR3 is TGCGCCAGCAGCTTTGCTACAGACTACAATGAGCAGTTCTTC. Residues: CASSFATDYNEQFF.

The V call is TRBV11-2, the J call TRBJ2-5, with TRBD1 matching 7 bases. The V segment lost 5 bases and the J segment 6 bases; nucleotides outside the gene matches: 3. The CDR3 extends over 12 amino acids. Germline V CDR1 and CDR2: SGHAT, FQNNGV. The CDR3 here is CASSRQGQTQYF. CDR3 nucleotides: TGTGCCAGCAGCCGACAGGGACAGACCCAGTACTTC.

The V gene is TRBV11-2, the J gene TRBJ2-1; D unclear. Germline lookup yields CDR1 SGHAT and CDR2 FQNNGV. With 0 bases removed from V and 4 bases from J, the gap between germline ends came to 10 bases. The CDR3 extends over 15 amino acids. Here the CDR3 DNA reads TGTGCCAGCAGCTTAGATCATCAGGATTACAATGAGCAGTTCTTC. As protein: CASSLDHQDYNEQFF.

The genes are TRBV7-9 and TRBJ1-1, with D uncertain. CDR1 and CDR2 from the germline V gene are SEHNR and FQNEAQ (reference sequence). Trimming stripped 1 base from V and 3 bases from J, with 12 bases between. The CDR3 covers 15 residues. The CDR3, as DNA: TGTGCCAGCAGCTTAGGAGGCGGGGTGGACACTGAAGCTTTCTTT. Protein: CASSLGGGVDTEAFF.

V gene TRBV18 combines with J gene TRBJ1-2; D is uncertain. This CDR3 is 13 amino acids long. Trimming left V 2 bases short and J 8 bases short, with 12 bases between. Germline-derived CDR1 and CDR2 are KGHSH and LQKENI. CDR3 residues: CASSPIVSYGYTF. The CDR3 DNA follows: TGTGCCAGCTCACCAATAGTTTCGTACGGCTACACCTTC. The variable domain in full, with the rest retrieved from reference TRBV18 and TRBJ1-2, is NAGVMQNPRHLVRRRGQEARLRCSPMKGHSHVYWYRQLPEEGLKFMVYLQKENIIDESGMPKERFSAEFPKEGPSILRIQQVVRGDSAAYFCASSPIVSYGYTFGSGTRLTVV.

This clone was observed once. This sequence joins TRBV3-1 (or the pseudogene TRBV3-2) and TRBJ1-2; a possible D gene is TRBD1 (6 bases). From germline, CDR1 is LGHDT and CDR2 YNNKEL (reference sequence). The germline V and J ends were trimmed by 0 bases and 4 bases, with 12 bases remaining between them. This CDR3 region has 15 residues. The CDR3 reads CASSQEGGASYGYTF. The CDR3 DNA reads TGTGCCAGCAGCCAAGAAGGGGGAGCTAGCTATGGCTACACCTTC.

This chain uses TRBV25-1 with TRBJ2-2; D possibly corresponds to TRBD1 (5 bases). The V gene's germline CDR1 is MGHDK and CDR2 SYGVNS. The CDR3 totals 15 residues. With 3 bases removed from V and 3 bases from J, the gap between germline ends came to 11 bases. The CDR3 nucleotides are TGTGCCAGCAGTGAGGCAGGGTGGGACACCGGGGAGCTGTTTTTT. Amino acid sequence: CASSEAGWDTGELFF.

V gene TRBV19 combines with J gene TRBJ1-2; the match to TRBD1 covers 7 bases. The trim removed 8 bases at V and 7 bases at J, leaving 10 bases unmatched. This CDR3 contains 13 residues. CDR1 LNHDA and CDR2 SQIVND come from the germline V gene (reference sequence). As DNA, the CDR3 is TGTGCCAGTCGACTGCAGGGGGTTGGTGGCTACACCTTC. Amino acid sequence: CASRLQGVGGYTF.

The gene calls are TRBV9 and TRBJ2-7, with TRBD1 matching over 9 bases. From germline, CDR1 is SGDLS and CDR2 YYNGEE. This CDR3 is 15 amino acids long. The V and J ends lost 0 bases and 3 bases, in that order; junction bases with no gene match: 4. CDR3 DNA: TGTGCCAGCAGCGTAGAGGGACAGGGAGGCTACGAGCAGTACTTC. Translated: CASSVEGQGGYEQYF.

CDR3: CSARQATEQYF. In DNA form, the CDR3 reads TGCAGTGCTAGACAGGCGACCGAGCAGTACTTC. This chain links TRBV20-1 with TRBJ2-7; no clear D. The V end was cut by 2 bases, the J end by 6 bases, with 8 bases between. This CDR3 is 11 amino acids long. Germline CDR1 DFQATT, CDR2 SNEGSKA (reference sequence).

The chain links TRBV9 to TRBJ2-2, with TRBD2 matching 10 bases. Unmatched junction bases numbered 6, after V lost 4 bases and J lost 3 bases. The germline V gene encodes CDR1 SGDLS and CDR2 YYNGEE. The CDR3 has 16 amino acids. The CDR3 here is CASSISGRRDTGELFF. The CDR3 bases are TGTGCCAGCAGCATTAGCGGGAGGAGAGACACCGGGGAGCTGTTTTTT.

This rearrangement joins TRBV25-1 to TRBJ1-2, with D possibly TRBD1 on 5 matching bases. The CDR3 sequence is 15 residues long. Deletions cut 2 bases from V and 5 bases from J, with 15 bases between. The V gene's germline CDR1 is MGHDK and CDR2 SYGVNS. The DNA of the CDR3 is TGTGCCAGCAGTGAAGGAAAGGGGCGAAGGTATGGCTACACCTTC. This gives the protein CASSEGKGRRYGYTF.

J is TRBJ1-2 and V is TRBV7-6, with a tentative D call TRBD1 (5 bases). The CDR3 is 13 residues long. V was cut by 4 bases and J by 4 bases, with 10 bases left in between. Germline assignment: CDR1 SGHVS and CDR2 FNYEAQ. This chain's CDR3 is CASSSGVGYGYTF. As DNA, the CDR3 is TGTGCCAGCAGCTCGGGGGTGGGCTATGGCTACACCTTC.

V gene TRBV10-3 combines with J gene TRBJ2-1; tentative D call: TRBD2 (6 bases). V shed 0 bases and J shed 8 bases, with 8 bases lying between them. CDR1 and CDR2 from the germline V gene are ENHRY and SYGVKD. CDR3 length equals 13 residues. Here the CDR3 DNA reads TGTGCCATCAGTGAGTCGTGGGAGGATGAGCAGTTCTTC. It codes for CAISESWEDEQFF.

CDR3 protein: CASSGKQALNTEAFF. The CDR3 nucleotides read TGTGCCAGCAGCGGGAAACAGGCGTTGAACACTGAAGCTTTCTTT. The chain uses TRBV5-4 and TRBJ1-1, with D perhaps TRBD1 (5 bases). This CDR3 is built from 15 residues. Germline V CDR1 and CDR2: SGHNT, YYREEE (reference sequence). The germline V and J ends were trimmed by 4 bases and 0 bases, with 13 bases remaining between them.

This chain uses TRBV20-1 with TRBJ1-1; D is ambiguous. Germline V CDR1 and CDR2: DFQATT, SNEGSKA (reference sequence). This CDR3 comprises 11 residues. With 7 bases removed from V and 3 bases from J, the gap between germline ends came to 9 bases. CDR3 amino acids: CSVLVDTEAFF. CDR3 nucleotides: TGCAGTGTTCTCGTTGACACTGAAGCTTTCTTT.

V and J are TRBV5-1 and TRBJ1-3; maybe TRBD1 (6 bases). Germline-derived CDR1 and CDR2 are SGHRS and YFSETQ. Deletions cut 4 bases from V and 2 bases from J, with 13 bases between. The CDR3 is 15 residues long. CDR3 residues: CASSQRTATGNTIYF. CDR3 in DNA: TGCGCCAGCAGCCAAAGGACAGCTACTGGAAACACCATATATTTT.

The genes are TRBV4-1 and TRBJ2-7; TRBD2 is a possible D gene (5 bases). CDR3 length equals 17 residues. The germline gives CDR1 MGHRA, CDR2 YSYEKL. The V and J ends lost 1 base and 0 bases respectively, with 16 bases between them. CDR3 region: CASSQARIGGSSYEQYF. CDR3 bases: TGCGCCAGCAGCCAAGCTCGTATTGGTGGGAGCTCCTACGAGCAGTACTTC.

The chain is built from TRBV7-2 and TRBJ2-6; D is possibly TRBD2 (5 bases). Germline values: CDR1 SGHTA, CDR2 FQGNSA. The CDR3 contains 16 residues. Deletions cut 5 bases from V and 0 bases from J, with 11 bases between. The CDR3 DNA sequence: TGTGCCAGCAGCGGGCGGGTCACCTCTGGGGCCAACGTCCTGACTTTC. Residues: CASSGRVTSGANVLTF.

This chain joins TRBV6-2 or TRBV6-3 and TRBJ1-2, with TRBD1 matching over 8 bases. The germline V gene has CDR1 MNHEY and CDR2 SVGEGT. The CDR3 loop spans 13 amino acids. Losses at the gene ends were 4 bases for V and 8 bases for J; bases not matched to a gene: 6. The CDR3 DNA sequence: TGTGCCAGCAGTTCCATGCAGGGGGCCGGCTACACCTTC. Encoded protein: CASSSMQGAGYTF.

The rearrangement uses TRBV2 and TRBJ1-1; TRBD1 aligns across 8 bases. CDR1 SNHLY and CDR2 FYNNEI come from the germline V gene. Trimming cost V 5 bases and J 4 bases; bases outside gene matches: 6. CDR3 length: 14 residues. The CDR3 DNA reads TGTGCCAGCAGTACGGACAGGGCGGGCACTGAAGCTTTCTTT. It codes for CASSTDRAGTEAFF.

This clone was seen only a few times. The chain couples TRBV2 to TRBJ1-4; D is uncertain. Germline values: CDR1 SNHLY, CDR2 FYNNEI. The length of the CDR3 is 14 residues. The germline V and J ends were trimmed by 4 bases and 5 bases, with 11 bases remaining between them. The CDR3 protein is CASSVRAENEKLFF. For the CDR3, the DNA is TGTGCCAGCAGTGTGAGGGCCGAGAATGAAAAACTGTTTTTT.

This clone was observed a single time. The V and J genes are TRBV29-1 and TRBJ2-1, with 7 bases aligning to TRBD2. CDR3 length: 15 amino acids. The germline V gene has CDR1 SQVTM and CDR2 ANQGSEA. V lost 4 bases and J lost 4; bases outside the gene matches: 10. Written as DNA, the CDR3 is TGCAGCGTTGGGTATCGGCTAGCGGCTTACAATGAGCAGTTCTTC. It yields the protein CSVGYRLAAYNEQFF.

This chain joins TRBV7-3 and TRBJ1-2; TRBD1 matches at 10 bases. The CDR3 is 16 amino acids. Germline loops: CDR1 SGHTA, CDR2 FQGTGA. Losses at the gene ends were 4 bases for V and 6 bases for J; bases not matched to a gene: 11. CDR3 region: CASSSRAGTGVDGYTF. The CDR3 DNA follows: TGTGCCAGCAGCTCTCGGGCCGGGACAGGGGTTGATGGCTACACCTTC.

This clone was seen only once. This chain joins TRBV28 and TRBJ1-6; the D gene is possibly TRBD1 (5 bases). The V gene lost 4 bases and the J gene lost 9 bases, with 13 bases spanning the gap. The CDR3 loop spans 14 amino acids. Germline V CDR1 and CDR2: MDHEN, SYDVKM. CDR3 bases: TGTGCCAGCAGTTCTAGGGGTAGGGGTTCACCCCTCCACTTT. Translated: CASSSRGRGSPLHF.

The chain joins TRBV4-3 to TRBJ1-1; D is uncertain. The V gene's germline CDR1 is LGHNA and CDR2 YSLEER. This CDR3 has 15 residues. V lost 0 bases, J lost 1 base, and 9 bases lay in between. This chain's CDR3 is CASSQDLAGNTEAFF. The CDR3 DNA reads as TGCGCCAGCAGCCAAGATTTGGCAGGGAACACTGAAGCTTTCTTT.

This clone is a singleton in its sample. The chain carries TRBV5-4 and TRBJ1-4; the match to TRBD1 covers 8 bases. The J segment lost 7 bases and the V segment lost 2 bases, leaving 4 bases of the junction unmatched. This CDR3 is 14 amino acids long. Germline CDR1 is SGHNT and CDR2 is YYREEE (reference sequence). CDR3 in amino acids: CASSFQGAGEKLFF. CDR3 in DNA: TGTGCCAGCAGCTTTCAGGGGGCGGGTGAAAAACTGTTTTTT.